This T cell receptor beta chain was retrieved from a study of T cells in Graves' hyperthyroidism and ophthalmopathy. Findings and limits, study-wide: In the analysis, a 13 V-J model separated ophthalmopathy from stable hyperthyroidism.

Sampled blood dates from first hyperthyroidism diagnosis, and it precedes any ophthalmopathy symptoms. Losses at the gene ends were 7 bases for V and 3 bases for J; bases not matched to a gene: 10. There are 16 residues in the CDR3. Germline lookup yields CDR1 MDHEN and CDR2 SYDVKM. The CDR3 regions of TCR beta were amplified from RNA transcripts. When the TCR CDR3 underwent first-round RT-PCR, the HTBI primer set was used. TCRdb processed the multiplex PCR reads anew with MiXCR; each CDR3 protein has one entry. The table shows roughly 380,000 distinct CDR3 sequences, with roughly 14% occurring only once. Worth noting for this clonotype: The antigen is unknown. Given a much more abundant clone one base away, this may be a read error.

The clonotype was recovered from a young man with Graves' hyperthyroidism that later progressed to Graves' ophthalmopathy. Sequenced material: blood. This chain connects TRBV28 to TRBJ2-3; 10 nucleotides line up with TRBD2. The CDR3 DNA reads as TGTGCCAGCAATCTTCTTAGCGGGGGGCTTACAGATACGCAGTATTTT. As protein: CASNLLSGGLTDTQYF.